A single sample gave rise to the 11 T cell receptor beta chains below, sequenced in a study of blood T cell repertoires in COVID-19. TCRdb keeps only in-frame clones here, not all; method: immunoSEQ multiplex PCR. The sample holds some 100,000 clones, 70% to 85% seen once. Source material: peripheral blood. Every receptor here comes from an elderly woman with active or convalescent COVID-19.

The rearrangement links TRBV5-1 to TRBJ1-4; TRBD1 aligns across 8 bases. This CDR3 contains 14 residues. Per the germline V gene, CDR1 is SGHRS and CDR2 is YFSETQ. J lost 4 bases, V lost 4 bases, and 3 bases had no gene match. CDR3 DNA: TGCGCCAGCAGCCGGACAGGGATTAATGAAAAACTGTTTTTT. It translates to CASSRTGINEKLFF. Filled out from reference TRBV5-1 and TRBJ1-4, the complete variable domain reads KAGVTQTPRYLIKTRGQQVTLSCSPISGHRSVSWYQQTPGQGLQFLFEYFSETQRNKGNFPGRFSGRQFSNSRSEMNVSTLELGDSALYLCASSRTGINEKLFFGSGTQLSVL.

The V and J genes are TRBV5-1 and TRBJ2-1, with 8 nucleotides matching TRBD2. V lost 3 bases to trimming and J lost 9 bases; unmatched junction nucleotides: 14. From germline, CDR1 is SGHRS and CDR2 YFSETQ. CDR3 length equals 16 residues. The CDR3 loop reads CASSSQLAASRGEQFF. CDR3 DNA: TGCGCCAGCAGCTCCCAACTAGCGGCTTCGAGGGGTGAGCAGTTCTTC.

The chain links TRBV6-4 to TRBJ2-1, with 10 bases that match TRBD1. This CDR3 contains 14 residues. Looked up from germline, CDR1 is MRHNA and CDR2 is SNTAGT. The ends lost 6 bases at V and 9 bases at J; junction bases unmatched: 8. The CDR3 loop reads CASSPDRTGGEQFF. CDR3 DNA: TGTGCCAGCAGCCCCGACCGGACAGGGGGTGAGCAGTTCTTC.

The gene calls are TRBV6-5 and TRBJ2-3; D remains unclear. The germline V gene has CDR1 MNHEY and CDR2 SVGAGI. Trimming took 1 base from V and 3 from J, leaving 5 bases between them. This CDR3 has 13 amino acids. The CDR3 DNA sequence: TGTGCCAGCAGTTACTGGAGAACAGATACGCAGTATTTT. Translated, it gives CASSYWRTDTQYF.

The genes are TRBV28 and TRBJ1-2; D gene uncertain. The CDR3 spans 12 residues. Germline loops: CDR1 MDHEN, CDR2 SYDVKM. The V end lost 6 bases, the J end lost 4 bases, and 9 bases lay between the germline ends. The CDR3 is CASRQPLYGYTF. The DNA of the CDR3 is TGTGCCAGCAGACAGCCCCTCTATGGCTACACCTTC.

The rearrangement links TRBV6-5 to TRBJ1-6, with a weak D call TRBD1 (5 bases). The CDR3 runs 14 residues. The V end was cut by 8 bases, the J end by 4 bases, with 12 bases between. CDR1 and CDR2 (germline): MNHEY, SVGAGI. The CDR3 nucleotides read TGTGCCAGCCGAAAGACAGATTATAATTCACCCCTCCACTTT. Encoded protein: CASRKTDYNSPLHF.

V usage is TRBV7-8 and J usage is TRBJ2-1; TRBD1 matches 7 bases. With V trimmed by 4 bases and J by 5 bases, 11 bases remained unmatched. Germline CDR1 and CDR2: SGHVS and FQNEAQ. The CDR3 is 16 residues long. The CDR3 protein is CASSWRQGTFHNEQFF. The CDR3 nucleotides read TGTGCCAGCAGCTGGAGACAGGGCACTTTCCACAATGAGCAGTTCTTC.

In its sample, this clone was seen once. The CDR3 region has the DNA TGTGCCAGCAGCCGTCTAGGTACCAACACTGAAGCTTTCTTT. Translating it yields CASSRLGTNTEAFF. The rearrangement links TRBV3-1 (or the pseudogene TRBV3-2) to TRBJ1-1, with D unclear. CDR3 length: 14 amino acids. Germline V gives CDR1 LGHDT, CDR2 YNNKEL (reference sequence). V lost 4 bases and J lost 2, with 11 bases in between.

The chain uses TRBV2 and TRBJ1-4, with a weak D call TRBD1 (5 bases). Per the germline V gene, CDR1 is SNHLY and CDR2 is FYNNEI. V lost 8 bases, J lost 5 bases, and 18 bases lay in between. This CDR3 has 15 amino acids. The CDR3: CASSGGAGRNEKLFF. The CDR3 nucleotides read TGTGCCAGCTCGGGAGGGGCAGGCAGAAATGAAAAACTGTTTTTT.

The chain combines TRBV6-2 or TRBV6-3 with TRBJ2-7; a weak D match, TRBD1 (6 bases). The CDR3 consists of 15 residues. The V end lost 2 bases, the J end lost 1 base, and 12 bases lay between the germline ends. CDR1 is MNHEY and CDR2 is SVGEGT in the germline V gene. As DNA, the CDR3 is TGTGCCAGCAGTTACGGGGACACCACGTCCTACGAGCAGTACTTC. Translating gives CASSYGDTTSYEQYF.

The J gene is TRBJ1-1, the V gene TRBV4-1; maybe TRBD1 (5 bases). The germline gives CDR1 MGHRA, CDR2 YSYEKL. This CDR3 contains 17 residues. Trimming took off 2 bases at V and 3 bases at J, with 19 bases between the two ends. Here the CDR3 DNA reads TGCGCCAGCAGCCAAACCCCGCCCCCAGGGTGGGACACTGAAGCTTTCTTT. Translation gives CASSQTPPPGWDTEAFF.